This T cell receptor (beta chain) is drawn from a study of blood T cell repertoires in COVID-19. The wider study: PBMCs, B-cell-depleted T cells, or T cells provided the cDNA or gDNA that made up the material.

Under the authors' procedure: It was from reference gene primer amplification that nucleated cell counts were estimated. TCRdb keeps only in-frame clones here, not all; method: immunoSEQ multiplex PCR. Clonal size and the V and J genes are those of that table, whereas D and trimming came from the DNA. The sample records about 360,000 clones, around 87% being singletons. Participant reports of clinical history set cohort assignment. This receptor was taken from a man aged 40-49 years in a cohort exposed to, infected with or recovered from COVID-19 (not recorded which). Sequencing input: PBMCs or T cells enriched from blood (not recorded which).

CDR3 bases: TGTGCCAGCAGCTTAGCCGGACAGCAAATGGACTACGAGCAGTACTTC. It is translated as CASSLAGQQMDYEQYF. This rearrangement joins TRBV7-9 to TRBJ2-7; D may be TRBD1 (6 bases). Deletions cut 0 bases from V and 3 bases from J, with 15 bases between. CDR1 and CDR2 from the germline V gene are SEHNR and FQNEAQ (reference sequence). CDR3 length equals 16 residues.